Listed here are 9 T cell receptor beta chains from one sample, sequenced in a study of cytomegalovirus exposure and HLA in healthy donors. Repertoires were generated with immunoSEQ multiplex PCR, while TCRdb's copy carries only in-frame clones and drops some. The data contain approximately 150,000 clones, about 87% of them singletons. The source material was PBMCs. The receptors originated from a man between 18 and 29 years old in good health and CMV-seropositive.

The chain couples TRBV6-6 to TRBJ1-5; 7 positions agree with TRBD1. J gave up 0 bases and V 6 bases, and 5 bases lay outside the gene matches. Looked up from germline, CDR1 is MNHNY and CDR2 is SVGAGI (reference sequence). The CDR3 extends over 15 amino acids. The CDR3 sequence: CASRDGTASNQPQHF. The CDR3 DNA sequence: TGTGCCAGCAGGGACGGGACAGCTAGCAATCAGCCCCAGCATTTT.

V usage is TRBV9 and J usage is TRBJ2-1; 10 nucleotides match TRBD1. The CDR3 sequence is 15 residues long. The V segment lost 3 bases and the J segment 5 bases; nucleotides outside the gene matches: 5. The germline V gene encodes CDR1 SGDLS and CDR2 YYNGEE. The CDR3 coding sequence is TGTGCCAGCAGCGCACCCGGGACAGGGGACAATGAGCAGTTCTTC. It specifies CASSAPGTGDNEQFF.

The chain has TRBV30 and TRBJ1-1, with D unresolved. This CDR3 is 12 amino acids long. Trimming removed 7 bases from V and 0 bases from J, with 9 bases in between. Germline V lookup: CDR1 GTSNPN, CDR2 SVGIG (reference sequence). CDR3 in amino acids: CASQHLNTEAFF. In nucleotides, the CDR3 is TGTGCCTCTCAACATCTGAACACTGAAGCTTTCTTT.

Judged by abundance, this clone is large. The V gene is TRBV14, the J gene TRBJ2-1, with 10 positions matching TRBD2. Germline assignment: CDR1 SGHDN and CDR2 FVKESK. V was pared by 1 base and J by 3 bases, with 6 bases of the junction left unmatched. The CDR3 consists of 17 residues. Here the CDR3 reads CASSQGLSSGGYNEQFF. The CDR3 coding sequence is TGTGCCAGCAGCCAAGGGTTATCTAGCGGGGGCTACAATGAGCAGTTCTTC.

V gene TRBV5-6 combines with J gene TRBJ1-2; D is undetermined. The germline V gene encodes CDR1 SGHDT and CDR2 YYEEEE. The V and J ends lost 3 bases and 8 bases respectively, with 17 bases between them. The CDR3 consists of 14 residues. In DNA, the CDR3 is TGTGCCAGCAGCTCCTCCTACGACTTTTACGGCTACACCTTC. The encoded protein is CASSSSYDFYGYTF.

J is TRBJ1-1 and V is TRBV7-9; 8 bases match TRBD1. Trimming removed 5 bases from V and 1 base from J; junction bases left unmatched: 3. This CDR3 comprises 14 residues. Germline CDR1 SEHNR, CDR2 FQNEAQ (reference sequence). The CDR3 nucleotides read TGTGCCAGCAGCCCGGGACAGGCGAACACTGAAGCTTTCTTT. Translation gives CASSPGQANTEAFF.

The chain is built from TRBV11-2 and TRBJ1-6; D gene unclear. The CDR3 totals 16 residues. Germline-derived CDR1 and CDR2 are SGHAT and FQNNGV. The V and J ends lost 0 bases and 4 bases respectively, with 10 bases between them. Written as DNA, the CDR3 is TGTGCCAGCAGCTTAGATGCGGAAAGGTATAATTCACCCCTCCACTTT. Translation: CASSLDAERYNSPLHF.

The chain's CDR3 is CASSPRTGGPGTEAFF. CDR3 sequence (DNA): TGTGCCAGCTCACCTCGGACAGGGGGCCCGGGGACTGAAGCTTTCTTT. V usage is TRBV18 and J usage is TRBJ1-1, with TRBD1 matching over 11 bases. V lost 3 bases and J lost 5; bases outside the gene matches: 8. The germline V gene encodes CDR1 KGHSH and CDR2 LQKENI. The CDR3 consists of 16 residues.

J is TRBJ2-1 and V is TRBV19; weak D call: TRBD2 (5 bases). Germline V gives CDR1 LNHDA, CDR2 SQIVND (reference sequence). V lost 3 bases to trimming and J lost 3 bases, with 12 bases between them. The CDR3 runs to 15 residues. The CDR3 nucleotides read TGTGCCAGTAGTATCCCGGGAACTAGCTACAATGAGCAGTTCTTC. Amino acids: CASSIPGTSYNEQFF.